The clone carrying this T cell receptor beta chain occurred a few times. This sample was included in a study of patients and donors after allogeneic stem cell transplantation. TCRdb passed the RT-PCR reads through MiXCR, listing each CDR3 protein once. Altogether some 92,000 distinct CDR3 sequences are present, 48% being singletons, with the ten largest covering about 58%. This CDR3 is 13 amino acids long. Germline V CDR1 and CDR2: LGHDT, YNNKEL (reference sequence). The ends were cut back, 1 base at V and 4 bases at J, with 7 bases in the middle. Sequencing was carried out using blood, either unsorted or a sorted T cell fraction (not recorded which). The sequence derives from a human donor who was either an allogeneic HSCT recipient or a stem cell or donor lymphocyte infusion donor (not recorded which). It is not recorded whose cells these are; they may come from a transplant donor. V is TRBV3-1 and J is TRBJ1-1, with D uncertain. This CDR3 reads CASSQGRVTEAFF. The DNA of the CDR3 is TGTGCCAGCAGCCAAGGGAGGGTCACTGAAGCTTTCTTT.